This TCR beta chain was found in a study of technical replicates of blood from a few donors. The V and J ends lost 1 base and 6 bases respectively, with 7 bases between them. The V gene's germline CDR1 is SGHAT and CDR2 FQNNGV. The CDR3 consists of 13 residues. Profiled with immunoSEQ multiplex PCR; TCRdb holds only in-frame clones, not every one. The table has under 75,000 clones, around 85% seen once; the top ten hold about 5.5%. Sequencing used PBMCs. This receptor was taken from a human donor in good health. Some clones in this sample may be carry-over from other donors' samples. The chain has TRBV11-2 and TRBJ2-1, with D possibly matching TRBD1 (5 bases). In DNA form, the CDR3 reads TGTGCCAGCAGCTTAGTCAGGGTCAATGAGCAGTTCTTC. It is translated as CASSLVRVNEQFF.